Shown below are 16 T cell receptor beta chains from a single sample sequenced in a study of beta chain features in type 1 diabetes. Since all of the isolated RNA was reverse transcribed, expressed TCRB transcripts were what got sequenced. Repertoires were generated with immunoSEQ multiplex PCR, while TCRdb's copy carries only in-frame clones and drops some. The sample yields under 550,000 clones, about 10% seen once. Sequencing used naive CD4+ T cells from blood. The receptor set was obtained from a woman younger than 30 in good health.

The rearrangement uses TRBV5-1 and TRBJ2-3, with 8 bases identical to TRBD1. Germline V gene sequence: CDR1 SGHRS, CDR2 YFSETQ. The CDR3 totals 15 residues. V dropped 1 base and J dropped 6; count of bases not matched to a gene: 7. The CDR3 DNA sequence: TGCGCCAGCAGCTTGCAGACAGGGGATCTTGATACGCAGTATTTT. The encoded protein is CASSLQTGDLDTQYF.

The rearrangement links TRBV4-1 to TRBJ2-7, with 10 bases matching TRBD1. V lost 5 bases to trimming and J lost 6 bases; unmatched junction nucleotides: 13. Germline assignment: CDR1 MGHRA and CDR2 YSYEKL. This CDR3 comprises 16 residues. The CDR3 bases are TGCGCCAGCAGCAAAGGACCCGGGACAGGGGTTCCCGAGCAGTACGTC. Translation: CASSKGPGTGVPEQYV.

This clone was seen repeatedly, ten times or more. This rearrangement joins TRBV29-1 to TRBJ2-3, with 7 nucleotides matching TRBD2. Per the germline V gene, CDR1 is SQVTM and CDR2 is ANQGSEA. The V gene end was trimmed by 3 bases and the J gene end by 6 bases; junction bases not matched to a gene: 3. The CDR3 totals 12 residues. The CDR3 loop reads CSVDDGRDTQYF. The CDR3 region has the DNA TGCAGCGTTGATGACGGGAGGGATACGCAGTATTTT.

Only a few counts were recorded for this clone. The CDR3 reads CAWSVLPPNSYNEQFF. In DNA form, the CDR3 reads TGTGCCTGGAGTGTACTTCCCCCGAACTCCTACAATGAGCAGTTCTTC. The chain is built from TRBV30 and TRBJ2-1; no reliable D call. This CDR3 has 16 amino acids. Germline-derived CDR1 and CDR2 are GTSNPN and SVGIG (reference sequence). Trimming left V 0 bases short and J 0 bases short, with 12 bases between.

The chain uses TRBV6-4 and TRBJ1-1, with a tentative D call TRBD1 (6 bases). V gave up 6 bases and J gave up 7 bases, with 12 bases separating them. Germline V CDR1 and CDR2: MRHNA, SNTAGT. CDR3 length: 12 residues. As DNA, the CDR3 is TGTGCCAGCAGCGGGACAACCGGTGAAGCTTTCTTT. Its protein is CASSGTTGEAFF.

The rearrangement uses TRBV4-2 and TRBJ2-7; no clear D gene. CDR1 LGHNA and CDR2 YNFKEQ come from the germline V gene. V gave up 0 bases and J gave up 4 bases, with 7 bases separating them. The CDR3 extends over 13 amino acids. The DNA for the CDR3 is TGTGCCAGCAGCCAAGATGTCGGGTACGAGCAGTACTTC. It is translated as CASSQDVGYEQYF.

There are a few counts of this clone. The chain links TRBV28 to TRBJ2-5; no clear D. The CDR3 covers 14 residues. Germline V gene data show CDR1 as MDHEN and CDR2 as SYDVKM. V gave up 2 bases and J gave up 3 bases, with 10 bases separating them. CDR3 in amino acids: CASSLPRPEETQYF. CDR3 DNA: TGTGCCAGCAGTTTACCCCGCCCAGAAGAGACCCAGTACTTC.

CDR3: CASSRTNSPLHF. The CDR3 DNA follows: TGTGCCAGCAGCAGGACCAATTCACCCCTCCACTTT. J is TRBJ1-6 and V is TRBV7-2; no firm D call. Germline CDR1 reads SGHTA; CDR2 reads FQGNSA. The CDR3 sequence is 12 residues long. Trimming stripped 5 bases from V and 7 bases from J, with 6 bases between.

This clone was counted a few times. This chain joins TRBV18 and TRBJ2-7; TRBD1 agrees at 7 bases. V was pared by 4 bases and J by 2 bases, with 8 bases of the junction left unmatched. From germline, CDR1 is KGHSH and CDR2 LQKENI. The CDR3 is 15 residues long. CDR3 coding DNA: TGTGCCAGCTCACTGAGACAGGGTTTAACCTACGAGCAGTACTTC. As protein: CASSLRQGLTYEQYF.

This clone was seen more than once but under ten times. The chain employs TRBV11-3 and TRBJ2-7, with D maybe TRBD1 (6 bases). Between the trimmed V and J ends, which lost 4 bases and 1 base, there was a span of 8 bases. Germline assignment: CDR1 SGHNT and CDR2 YENEEA. The CDR3 loop spans 13 amino acids. The DNA of the CDR3 is TGTGCCAGCAGCTGGGACACTTCCTACGAGCAGTACTTC. It encodes CASSWDTSYEQYF.

This clone was seen a handful of times. The CDR3 here is CATGTGGPETQYF. CDR3 nucleotides: TGTGCCACCGGAACGGGAGGGCCGGAGACCCAGTACTTC. The chain couples TRBV15 to TRBJ2-5, with 8 bases lining up with TRBD2. Per germline, CDR1 LNHNV and CDR2 YYDKDF (reference sequence). This CDR3 has 13 residues. Trimming at V came to 8 bases and at J to 5 bases, leaving 7 bases not matched to a gene.

The chain combines TRBV7-2 with TRBJ1-5; 9 nucleotides align to TRBD1. Germline values: CDR1 SGHTA, CDR2 FQGNSA. V lost 6 bases, J lost 6 bases, and 6 bases stayed unmatched. The CDR3 has 14 amino acids. The CDR3 DNA is TGTGCCAGCAGTCATACAGGGGGCGGTCAGCCCCAGCATTTT. Amino acid sequence: CASSHTGGGQPQHF.

The genes are TRBV7-2 and TRBJ1-5; D is undetermined. Germline lookup yields CDR1 SGHTA and CDR2 FQGNSA. V lost 5 bases and J 7 bases, leaving 15 bases between the germline ends. The CDR3 is 14 residues long. CDR3 bases: TGTGCCAGCAGCCCCCGGACGGGAGGGCAGCCCCAGCATTTT. Translating gives CASSPRTGGQPQHF.

This clone was seen a few times. This chain uses TRBV9 with TRBJ1-4; D remains unclear. V was pared by 0 bases and J by 0 bases, with 9 bases between. The CDR3 is 16 residues long. Germline V CDR1 and CDR2: SGDLS, YYNGEE. CDR3: CASSVASGATNEKLFF. For the CDR3, the DNA is TGTGCCAGCAGCGTAGCTTCGGGAGCAACTAATGAAAAACTGTTTTTT.

The table lists this clone with a few counts. The gene calls are TRBV29-1 and TRBJ2-5, with TRBD1 matching 8 bases. CDR3 length equals 16 residues. CDR1 SQVTM and CDR2 ANQGSEA come from the germline V gene. Trimming took 6 bases from V and 4 from J; bases not matched to a gene: 16. DNA for the CDR3: TGCAGCGTCGAGGGGGGCTGGGACAGGCGTCGAGAGACCCAGTACTTC. Translation: CSVEGGWDRRRETQYF. Filled out from reference TRBV29-1 and TRBJ2-5, the complete variable domain reads SAVISQKPSRDICQRGTSLTIQCQVDSQVTMMFWYRQQPGQSLTLIATANQGSEATYESGFVIDKFPISRPNLTFSTLTVSNMSPEDSSIYLCSVEGGWDRRRETQYFGPGTRLLVL.

This clone was counted only a few times. V is TRBV28 and J is TRBJ2-4; D gene uncertain. The CDR3 length is 14 residues. The ends were cut back, 6 bases at V and 0 bases at J, with 9 bases in the middle. Germline CDR1 reads MDHEN; CDR2 reads SYDVKM. In DNA, the CDR3 is TGTGCCAGCAGCCTACCATTAGCCAAAAACATTCAGTACTTC. Protein sequence: CASSLPLAKNIQYF.